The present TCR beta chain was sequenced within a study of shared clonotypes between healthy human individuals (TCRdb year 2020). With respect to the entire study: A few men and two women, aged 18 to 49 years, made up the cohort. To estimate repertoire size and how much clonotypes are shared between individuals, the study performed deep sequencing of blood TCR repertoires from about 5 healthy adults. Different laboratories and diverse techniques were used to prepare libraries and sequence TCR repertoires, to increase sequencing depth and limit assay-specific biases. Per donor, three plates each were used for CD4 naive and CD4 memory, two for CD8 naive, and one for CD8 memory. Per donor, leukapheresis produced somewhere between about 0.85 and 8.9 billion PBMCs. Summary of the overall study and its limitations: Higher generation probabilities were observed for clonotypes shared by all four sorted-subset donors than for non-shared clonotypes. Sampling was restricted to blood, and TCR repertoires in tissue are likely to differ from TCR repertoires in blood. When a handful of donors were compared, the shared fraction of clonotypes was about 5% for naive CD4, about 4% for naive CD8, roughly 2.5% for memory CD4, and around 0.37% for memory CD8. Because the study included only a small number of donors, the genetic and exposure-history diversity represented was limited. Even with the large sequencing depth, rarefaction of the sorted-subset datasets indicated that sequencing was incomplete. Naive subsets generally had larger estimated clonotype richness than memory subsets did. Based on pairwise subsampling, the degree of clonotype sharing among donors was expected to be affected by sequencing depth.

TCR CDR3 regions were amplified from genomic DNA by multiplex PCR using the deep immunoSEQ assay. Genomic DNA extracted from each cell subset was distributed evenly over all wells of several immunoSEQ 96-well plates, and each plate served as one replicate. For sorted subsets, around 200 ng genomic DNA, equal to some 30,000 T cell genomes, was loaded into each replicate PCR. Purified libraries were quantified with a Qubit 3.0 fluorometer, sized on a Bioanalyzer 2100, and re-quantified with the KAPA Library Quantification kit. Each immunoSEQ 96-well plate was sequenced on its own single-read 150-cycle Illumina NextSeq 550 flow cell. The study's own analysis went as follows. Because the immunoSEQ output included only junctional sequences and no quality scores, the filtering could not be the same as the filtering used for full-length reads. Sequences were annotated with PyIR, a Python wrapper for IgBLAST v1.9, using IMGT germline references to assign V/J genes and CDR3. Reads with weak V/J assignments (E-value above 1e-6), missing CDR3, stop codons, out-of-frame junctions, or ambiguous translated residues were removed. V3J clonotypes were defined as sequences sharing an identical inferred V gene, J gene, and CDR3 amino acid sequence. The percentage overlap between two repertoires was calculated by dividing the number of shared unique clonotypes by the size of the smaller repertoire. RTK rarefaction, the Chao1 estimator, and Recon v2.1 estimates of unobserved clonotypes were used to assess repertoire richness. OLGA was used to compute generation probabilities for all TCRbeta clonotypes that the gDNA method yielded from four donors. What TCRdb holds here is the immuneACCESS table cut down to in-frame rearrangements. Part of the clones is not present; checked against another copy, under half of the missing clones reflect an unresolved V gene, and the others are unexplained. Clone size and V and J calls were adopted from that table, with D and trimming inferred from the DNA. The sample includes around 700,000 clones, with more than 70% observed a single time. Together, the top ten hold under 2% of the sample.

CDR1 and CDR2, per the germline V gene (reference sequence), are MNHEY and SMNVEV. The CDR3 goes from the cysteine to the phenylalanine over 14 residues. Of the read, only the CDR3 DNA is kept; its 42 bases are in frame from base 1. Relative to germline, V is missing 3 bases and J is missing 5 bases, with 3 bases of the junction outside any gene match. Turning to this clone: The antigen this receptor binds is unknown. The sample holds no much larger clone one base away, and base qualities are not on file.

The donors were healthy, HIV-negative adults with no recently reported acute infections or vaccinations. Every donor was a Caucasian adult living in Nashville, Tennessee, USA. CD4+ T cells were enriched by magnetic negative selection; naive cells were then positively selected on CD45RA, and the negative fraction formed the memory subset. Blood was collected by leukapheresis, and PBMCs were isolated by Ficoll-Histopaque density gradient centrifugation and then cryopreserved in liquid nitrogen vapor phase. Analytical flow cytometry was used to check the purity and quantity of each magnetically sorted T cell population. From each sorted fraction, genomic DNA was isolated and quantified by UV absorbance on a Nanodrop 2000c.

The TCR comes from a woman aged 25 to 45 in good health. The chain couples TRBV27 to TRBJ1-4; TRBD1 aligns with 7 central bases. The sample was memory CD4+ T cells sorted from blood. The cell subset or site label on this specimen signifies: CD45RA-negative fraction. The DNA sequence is TGTGCCAGCAGTTTGGGACAGTGGAATGAAAAACTGTTTTTT. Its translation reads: CASSLGQWNEKLFF.